This TCR beta chain was retrieved from a study of technical replicates of blood from a few donors. Data came from immunoSEQ multiplex PCR; TCRdb stores just in-frame clones and leaves some out. The profile covers about 79,000 clones, with 75% to 95% appearing a single time and roughly 0.37% taken by the ten largest. The CDR3 runs to 13 residues. Trimming at V came to 6 bases and at J to 5 bases, leaving 5 bases not matched to a gene. CDR1 is MNHEY and CDR2 is SVGAGI in the germline V gene. The sequence came from a human donor in good health. Some clones in this sample may be carry-over from other donors' samples. The chain carries TRBV6-5 and TRBJ2-7; 9 positions match TRBD1. Sequenced material: T cells isolated from PBMCs. The CDR3 reads CASRGQGINEQYF. CDR3 sequence (DNA): TGTGCCAGCAGGGGACAGGGAATTAACGAGCAGTACTTC.